This record looks at one T cell receptor beta chain sequence and its context. The data are from a study of cytomegalovirus exposure and HLA in healthy donors. CDR1 is KGHSH and CDR2 is LQKENI in the germline V gene. The CDR3 extends over 14 amino acids. The germline V and J ends were trimmed by 3 bases and 2 bases, with 11 bases remaining between them. PCR used 60 Vbeta primers and 13 Jbeta primers. Some clones are missing from TCRdb's copy, which holds only in-frame ones; the method was immunoSEQ multiplex PCR. Here the sample spans about 140,000 clones, 78% being singletons. V usage is TRBV18 and J usage is TRBJ2-7; D is undetermined. Sequences were obtained from PBMCs. The TCR sequence derives from a male donor in good health and CMV-seronegative. As DNA, the CDR3 is TGTGCCAGCTCACCCCCGGGTGTACCCTACGAGCAGTACTTC. This translates into CASSPPGVPYEQYF.